These 4 T cell receptor beta chains were all obtained from the same sample, sequenced in a study of T cells in tuberculosis. The method was immunoSEQ multiplex PCR; TCRdb's version includes in-frame clones alone and lacks a portion of them. The table lists more than 35,000 clones, nearly 95% of them singletons, with approximately 7.6% in the top ten. The sample taken for sequencing was PBMCs. Receptors were obtained from a donor aged 10 to 29 with latent tuberculosis or without tuberculosis infection.

The chain has TRBV14 and TRBJ2-3, with 7 bases lining up with TRBD1. The CDR3 extends over 14 amino acids. Germline CDR1 is SGHDN and CDR2 is FVKESK. V was pared by 0 bases and J by 5 bases, with 2 bases of the junction left unmatched. Here the CDR3 reads CASSQDYRGDTQYF. CDR3 nucleotide sequence: TGTGCCAGCAGCCAAGATTACAGGGGAGATACGCAGTATTTT. The full variable domain, its missing parts supplied by reference TRBV14 and TRBJ2-3, is EAGVTQFPSHSVIEKGQTVTLRCDPISGHDNLYWYRRVMGKEIKFLLHFVKESKQDESGMPNNRFLAERTGGTYSTLKVQPAELEDSGVYFCASSQDYRGDTQYFGPGTRLTVL.

The chain employs TRBV5-1 and TRBJ1-1, with 10 bases identical to TRBD1. With 8 bases clipped from V and 5 bases from J, the junction kept 3 bases outside the gene matches. The CDR3 spans 12 residues. Germline-derived CDR1 and CDR2 are SGHRS and YFSETQ. CDR3 sequence: CASRTGGTEAFF. The CDR3 coding sequence is TGCGCCAGTAGGACAGGGGGGACTGAAGCTTTCTTT.

This chain links TRBV15 with TRBJ2-2; 7 positions agree with TRBD2. The V gene's germline CDR1 is LNHNV and CDR2 YYDKDF (reference sequence). The V segment lost 3 bases and the J segment 5 bases; nucleotides outside the gene matches: 6. The CDR3 length is 15 residues. The CDR3 nucleotides read TGTGCCACCAGCAGGCCAAGCGGGGAAACCGGGGAGCTGTTTTTT. Protein product: CATSRPSGETGELFF.

The rearrangement links TRBV11-2 to TRBJ1-1; 8 nucleotides agree with TRBD1. With V trimmed by 1 base and J by 6 bases, 4 bases remained unmatched. The germline CDR1 and CDR2 sequences are SGHAT and FQNNGV. This CDR3 is 14 amino acids long. The CDR3 sequence: CASSLGQGFPEAFF. In DNA, the CDR3 is TGTGCCAGCAGCTTAGGACAGGGGTTCCCTGAAGCTTTCTTT.